The 12 T cell receptor beta chains reported below all come from one sample, sequenced in a study of CD8 T cells in Susac syndrome (dated 2019 in TCRdb). Receptors were amplified or captured by the immunoSEQ multiplex PCR assay. RNA was extracted using the RNeasy kit, and about 0.45 to 1 ug of the RNA was reverse transcribed with random hexamers. Using fastp trimming at Q25 and MiXCR clonotype assembly, TCRdb reanalyzed the public sequencing data and kept in-frame beta chains. CDR3 protein sequences are deduplicated, and each keeps its most common genes and DNA. The sample data list about 180,000 distinct CDR3 sequences, and around 95% of these were observed just once. The ten biggest clones cover 0.15% to 0.2% of the sample. The sample taken for sequencing was CD8+ T cells from PBMCs. The origin of the receptors is a human donor with multiple sclerosis.

This rearrangement joins TRBV5-4 to TRBJ2-1; perhaps D is TRBD1 or TRBD2 (5 bases each). Per the germline V gene, CDR1 is SGHNT and CDR2 is YYREEE (reference sequence). The ends were cut back, 0 bases at V and 7 bases at J, with 11 bases in the middle. This CDR3 contains 14 residues. CDR3 residues: CASSLELGVNEQFF. The CDR3 DNA follows: TGTGCCAGCAGCTTGGAACTAGGGGTGAATGAGCAGTTCTTC.

This clonotype was counted a single time. V is TRBV13 and J is TRBJ2-5, with TRBD2 matching over 11 bases. CDR1 is PRHDT and CDR2 is FYEKMQ in the germline V gene (reference sequence). Trimming took 5 bases from V and 5 from J; bases not matched to a gene: 7. The CDR3 has 15 residues. The CDR3 here is CASSLLAGGGETQYF. The CDR3 nucleotides read TGTGCCAGCAGCCTCCTAGCGGGAGGAGGTGAGACCCAGTACTTC. The entire variable domain, with the rest obtained from reference TRBV13 and TRBJ2-5, is as follows: AAGVIQSPRHLIKEKRETATLKCYPIPRHDTVYWYQQGPGQDPQFLISFYEKMQSDKGSIPDRFSAQQFSDYHSELNMSSLELGDSALYFCASSLLAGGGETQYFGPGTRLLVL.

The V call is TRBV20-1, the J call TRBJ2-3, with D uncertain. V was clipped by 8 bases and J by 6 bases, with 9 bases between them. This CDR3 has 10 residues. The germline CDR1 and CDR2 sequences are DFQATT and SNEGSKA (reference sequence). The CDR3 loop is CSPVGDTQYF. The CDR3 DNA reads TGCAGTCCCGTTGGGGATACGCAGTATTTT.

The rearrangement uses TRBV6-5 and TRBJ2-2; TRBD1 matches 9 bases. CDR3 length: 16 amino acids. The germline V gene has CDR1 MNHEY and CDR2 SVGAGI. Trimming removed 1 base from V and 6 bases from J; junction bases left unmatched: 6. The CDR3 loop reads CASSYLTGGDAGELFF. The CDR3 DNA reads as TGTGCCAGCAGTTACTTAACAGGGGGCGATGCCGGGGAGCTGTTTTTT.

This clonotype was seen a single time. This chain's CDR3 is CASSLVEDSNYGYTF. The CDR3 coding sequence is TGTGCCAGCAGCTTAGTAGAGGACAGTAACTATGGCTACACCTTC. This rearrangement joins TRBV13 to TRBJ1-2; perhaps TRBD1 as D (6 bases). V shed 1 base and J shed 1 base, with 10 bases lying between them. The CDR3 covers 15 residues. Germline loops: CDR1 PRHDT, CDR2 FYEKMQ (reference sequence).

The rearrangement uses TRBV29-1 and TRBJ2-1, with unresolved D. The V end lost 4 bases, the J end lost 0 bases, and 10 bases lay between the germline ends. The CDR3 runs 14 residues. Germline CDR1 and CDR2: SQVTM and ANQGSEA. The DNA for the CDR3 is TGCAGCGTTGCGGGCCCCAGCTCCTACAATGAGCAGTTCTTC. This codes for CSVAGPSSYNEQFF.

The chain couples TRBV12-3 or TRBV12-4 to TRBJ1-1, with D possibly being TRBD1 (5 bases). The CDR3 extends over 13 amino acids. Trimming pared 10 bases from V and 0 bases from J, leaving 12 bases between. CDR3 DNA sequence: TGTGCCACGATAGACAGCTTGAACACTGAAGCTTTCTTT. Translated, it gives CATIDSLNTEAFF.

The chain links TRBV18 to TRBJ2-7, with 7 bases lining up with TRBD2. V was clipped by 2 bases and J by 1 base; unmatched bases: 11. CDR1 KGHSH and CDR2 LQKENI come from the germline V gene. The CDR3 is 17 residues long. The CDR3, as DNA: TGTGCCAGCTCACCAAGTAGTGGCGGGAGATTTTCCTACGAGCAGTACTTC. It specifies CASSPSSGGRFSYEQYF.

The V call is TRBV9, the J call TRBJ2-3; no firm D call. Trimming removed 4 bases from V and 0 bases from J, with 12 bases in between. This CDR3 spans 15 amino acids. Germline V CDR1 and CDR2: SGDLS, YYNGEE. CDR3 amino acids: CASSPSDWSTDTQYF. In nucleotides, the CDR3 is TGTGCCAGCAGCCCTTCCGATTGGAGCACAGATACGCAGTATTTT.

The V and J genes are TRBV9 and TRBJ1-1; the match to TRBD1 covers 8 bases. CDR3 size: 15 residues. CDR1 and CDR2 (germline): SGDLS, YYNGEE. V dropped 4 bases and J dropped 0; count of bases not matched to a gene: 5. The CDR3 coding sequence is TGTGCCAGCAGCCCCTGGACAGGGATGAACACTGAAGCTTTCTTT. Translating it yields CASSPWTGMNTEAFF.

This clonotype appeared once. This sequence joins TRBV12-3 or TRBV12-4 and TRBJ1-2; unclear D gene. The V end was cut by 3 bases, the J end by 7 bases, with 12 bases between. This CDR3 has 13 residues. Here the CDR3 reads CASSFKGWSGYTF. The CDR3 bases are TGTGCCAGCAGTTTCAAGGGATGGAGTGGCTACACCTTC.

This chain joins TRBV27 and TRBJ2-1; D tentatively fits TRBD1 or TRBD2 (5 bases each). This CDR3 comprises 14 residues. CDR1 MNHEY and CDR2 SMNVEV come from the germline V gene (reference sequence). Trimming removed 5 bases from V and 3 bases from J, with 11 bases in between. CDR3: CASSPGTSYNEQFF. CDR3 DNA: TGTGCCAGCAGTCCGGGGACCAGCTACAATGAGCAGTTCTTC.